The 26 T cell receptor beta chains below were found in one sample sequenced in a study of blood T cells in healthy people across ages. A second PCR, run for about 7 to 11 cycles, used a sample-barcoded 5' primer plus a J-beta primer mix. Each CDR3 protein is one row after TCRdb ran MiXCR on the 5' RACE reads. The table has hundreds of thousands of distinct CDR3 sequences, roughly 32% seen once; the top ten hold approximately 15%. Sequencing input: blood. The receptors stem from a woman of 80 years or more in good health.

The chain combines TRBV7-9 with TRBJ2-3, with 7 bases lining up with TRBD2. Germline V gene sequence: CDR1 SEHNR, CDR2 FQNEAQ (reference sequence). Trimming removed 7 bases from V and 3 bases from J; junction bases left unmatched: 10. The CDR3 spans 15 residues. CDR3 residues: CASNNPGLTTDTQYF. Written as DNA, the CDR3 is TGTGCCAGCAACAACCCGGGACTAACAACAGATACGCAGTATTTT. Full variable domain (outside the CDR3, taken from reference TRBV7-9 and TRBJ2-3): DTGVSQNPRHKITKRGQNVTFRCDPISEHNRLYWYRQTLGQGPEFLTYFQNEAQLEKSRLLSDRFSAERPKGSFSTLEIQRTEQGDSAMYLCASNNPGLTTDTQYFGPGTRLTVL.

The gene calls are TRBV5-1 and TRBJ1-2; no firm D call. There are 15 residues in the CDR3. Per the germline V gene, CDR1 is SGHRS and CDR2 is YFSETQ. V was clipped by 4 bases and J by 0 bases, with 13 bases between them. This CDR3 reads CASSLAAGPNYGYTF. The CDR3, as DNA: TGCGCCAGCAGCCTTGCGGCAGGACCTAACTATGGCTACACCTTC.

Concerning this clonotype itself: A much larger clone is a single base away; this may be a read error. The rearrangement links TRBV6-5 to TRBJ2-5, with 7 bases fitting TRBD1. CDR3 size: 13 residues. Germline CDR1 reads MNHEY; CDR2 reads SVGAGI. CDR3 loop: CASRSTGQEAQYF. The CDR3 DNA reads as TGTGCCAGCAGATCGACAGGGCAAGAGGCCCAGTACTTC.

The CDR3: CAISGDVSSGANVLTF. The CDR3 nucleotides read TGTGCCATCAGTGGGGACGTAAGCTCTGGGGCCAACGTCCTGACTTTC. V and J are TRBV10-3 and TRBJ2-6; perhaps D is TRBD1 or TRBD2 (5 bases each). Looked up from germline, CDR1 is ENHRY and CDR2 is SYGVKD. CDR3 length equals 16 residues. Trimming took off 4 bases at V and 0 bases at J, with 10 bases between the two ends.

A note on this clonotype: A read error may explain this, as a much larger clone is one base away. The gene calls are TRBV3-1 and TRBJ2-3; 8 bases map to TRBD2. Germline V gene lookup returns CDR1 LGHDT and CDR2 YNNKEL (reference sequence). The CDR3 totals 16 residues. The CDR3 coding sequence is TGTGTCAGCAGCCAACCCGGGACTAGGGGCCCTGGTACGCAGTATTTT. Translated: CVSSQPGTRGPGTQYF.

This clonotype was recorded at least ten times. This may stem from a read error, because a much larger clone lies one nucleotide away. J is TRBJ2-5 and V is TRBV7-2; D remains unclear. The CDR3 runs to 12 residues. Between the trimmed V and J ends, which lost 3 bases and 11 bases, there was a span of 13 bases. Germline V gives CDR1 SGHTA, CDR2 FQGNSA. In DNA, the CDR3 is TGTGCCAGCAGCTTGGTGACCAATGAGCAGTACTTC. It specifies CASSLVTNEQYF.

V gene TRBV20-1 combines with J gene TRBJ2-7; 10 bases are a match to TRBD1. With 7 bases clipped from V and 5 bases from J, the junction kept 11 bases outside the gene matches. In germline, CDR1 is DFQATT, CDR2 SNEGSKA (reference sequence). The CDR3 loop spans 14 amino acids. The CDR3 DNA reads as TGCAGTGTACTTAGGACAGGGGGGTTCGACGAGCAGTACTTC. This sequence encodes CSVLRTGGFDEQYF.

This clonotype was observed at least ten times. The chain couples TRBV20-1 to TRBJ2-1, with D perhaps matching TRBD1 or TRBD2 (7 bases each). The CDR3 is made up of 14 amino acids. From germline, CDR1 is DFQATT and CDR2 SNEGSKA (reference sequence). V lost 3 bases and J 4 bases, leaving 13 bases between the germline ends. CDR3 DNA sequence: TGCAGTGCTAGCAGGGGGGGCCGTTACAATGAGCAGTTCTTC. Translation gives CSASRGGRYNEQFF.

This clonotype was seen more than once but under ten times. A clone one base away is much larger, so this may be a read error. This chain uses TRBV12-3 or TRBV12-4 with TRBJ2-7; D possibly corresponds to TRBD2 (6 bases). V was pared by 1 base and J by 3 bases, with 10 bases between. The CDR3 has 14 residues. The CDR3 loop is CASSLGTTRYEQYF. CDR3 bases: TGTGCCAGCAGTTTAGGGACTACCCGCTACGAGCAGTACTTC.

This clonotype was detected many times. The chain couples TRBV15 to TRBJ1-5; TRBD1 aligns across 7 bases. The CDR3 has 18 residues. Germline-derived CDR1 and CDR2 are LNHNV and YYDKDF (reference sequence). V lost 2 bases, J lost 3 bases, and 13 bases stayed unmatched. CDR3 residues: CATSRSFGQAVLNQPQHF. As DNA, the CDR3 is TGTGCCACCAGCAGAAGTTTTGGACAGGCTGTCCTCAATCAGCCCCAGCATTTT.

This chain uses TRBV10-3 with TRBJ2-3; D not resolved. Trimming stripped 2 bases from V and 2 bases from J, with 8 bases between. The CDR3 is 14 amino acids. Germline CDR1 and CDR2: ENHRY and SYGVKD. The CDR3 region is CAISEADNTDTQYF. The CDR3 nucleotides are TGTGCCATCAGTGAGGCGGATAACACAGATACGCAGTATTTT.

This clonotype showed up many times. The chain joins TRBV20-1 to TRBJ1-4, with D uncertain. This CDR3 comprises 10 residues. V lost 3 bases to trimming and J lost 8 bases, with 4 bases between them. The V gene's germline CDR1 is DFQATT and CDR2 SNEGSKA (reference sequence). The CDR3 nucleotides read TGCAGTGCTAGGCGGGAAAAACTGTTTTTT. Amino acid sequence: CSARREKLFF.

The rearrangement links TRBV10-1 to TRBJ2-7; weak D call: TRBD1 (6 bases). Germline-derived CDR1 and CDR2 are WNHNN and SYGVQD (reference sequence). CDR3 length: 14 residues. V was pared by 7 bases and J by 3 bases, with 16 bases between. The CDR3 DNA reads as TGCGCCAGCAAACTAGGACAGAGGCTCTACGAGCAGTACTTC. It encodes CASKLGQRLYEQYF.

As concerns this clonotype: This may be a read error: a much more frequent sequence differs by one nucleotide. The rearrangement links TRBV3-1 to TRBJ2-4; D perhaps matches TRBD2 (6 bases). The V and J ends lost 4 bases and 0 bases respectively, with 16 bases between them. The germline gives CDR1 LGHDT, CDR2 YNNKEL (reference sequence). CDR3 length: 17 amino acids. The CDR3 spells CASSRSSGGVAKNIQYF. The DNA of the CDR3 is TGTGCCAGCAGCCGGAGTTCAGGAGGGGTAGCCAAAAACATTCAGTACTTC.

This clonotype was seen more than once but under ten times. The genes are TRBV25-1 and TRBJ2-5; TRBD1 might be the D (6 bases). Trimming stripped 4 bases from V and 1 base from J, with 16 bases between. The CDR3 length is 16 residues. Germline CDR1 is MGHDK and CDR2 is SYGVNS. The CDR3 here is CASSVQAGAFQETQYF. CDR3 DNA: TGTGCCAGCAGTGTTCAGGCAGGGGCATTCCAAGAGACCCAGTACTTC.

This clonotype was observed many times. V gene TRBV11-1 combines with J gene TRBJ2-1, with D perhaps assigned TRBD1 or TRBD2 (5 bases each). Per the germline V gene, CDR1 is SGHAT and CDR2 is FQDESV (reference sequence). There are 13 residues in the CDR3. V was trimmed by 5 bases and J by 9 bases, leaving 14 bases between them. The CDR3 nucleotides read TGTGCCAGCAGCGTTAACCCTGGGGGTGAGCAGTTCTTC. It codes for CASSVNPGGEQFF.

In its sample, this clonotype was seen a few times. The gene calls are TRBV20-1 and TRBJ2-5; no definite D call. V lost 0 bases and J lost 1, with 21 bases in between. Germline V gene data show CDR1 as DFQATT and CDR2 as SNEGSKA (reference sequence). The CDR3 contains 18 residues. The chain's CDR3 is CSARDRLVPQPLQETQYF. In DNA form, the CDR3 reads TGCAGTGCTAGAGATCGTCTCGTTCCCCAACCCCTCCAAGAGACCCAGTACTTC.

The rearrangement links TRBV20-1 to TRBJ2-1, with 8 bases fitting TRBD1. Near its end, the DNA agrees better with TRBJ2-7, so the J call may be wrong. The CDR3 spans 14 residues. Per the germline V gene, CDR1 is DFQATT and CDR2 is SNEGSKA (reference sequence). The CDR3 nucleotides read TGCAGTCACGGAAAAGGACAGGGAGTGAATGAGCAGTACTTC. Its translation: CSHGKGQGVNEQYF.

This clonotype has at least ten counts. The CDR3 DNA is TGTGCCAGCAGCCAAGATGAGCGGGGGGGGGCGGGAGATACGCAGTATTTT. Translating gives CASSQDERGGAGDTQYF. The J gene is TRBJ2-3, the V gene TRBV4-2; 10 bases are a match to TRBD2. Germline V gene lookup returns CDR1 LGHNA and CDR2 YNFKEQ. Unmatched junction bases numbered 8, after V lost 0 bases and J lost 5 bases. CDR3 length: 17 amino acids.

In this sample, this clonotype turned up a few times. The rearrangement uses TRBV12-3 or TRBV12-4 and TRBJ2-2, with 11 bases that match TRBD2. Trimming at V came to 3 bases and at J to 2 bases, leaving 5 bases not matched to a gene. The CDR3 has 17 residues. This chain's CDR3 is CASSFQLAGVNTGELFF. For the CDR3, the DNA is TGTGCCAGCAGTTTCCAACTAGCGGGGGTAAACACCGGGGAGCTGTTTTTT.

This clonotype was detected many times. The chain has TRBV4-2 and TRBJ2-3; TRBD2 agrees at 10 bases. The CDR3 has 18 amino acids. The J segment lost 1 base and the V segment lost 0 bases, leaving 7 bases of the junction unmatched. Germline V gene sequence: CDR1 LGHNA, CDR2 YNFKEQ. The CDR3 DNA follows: TGTGCCAGCAGCCAAGAATACAGGCTAGCGGGAGGCACAGATACGCAGTATTTT. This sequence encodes CASSQEYRLAGGTDTQYF.

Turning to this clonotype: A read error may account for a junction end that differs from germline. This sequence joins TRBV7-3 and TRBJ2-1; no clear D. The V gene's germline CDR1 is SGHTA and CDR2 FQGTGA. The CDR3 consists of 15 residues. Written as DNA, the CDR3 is TGTGCCAGCAGCTTAATATCTAACGAGTACAATGAGCAGGTCTTC. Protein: CASSLISNEYNEQVF. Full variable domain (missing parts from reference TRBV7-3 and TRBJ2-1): GAGVSQTPSNKVTEKGKYVELRCDPISGHTALYWYRQSLGQGPEFLIYFQGTGAADDSGLPNDRFFAVRPEGSVSTLKIQRTERGDSAVYLCASSLISNEYNEQVFGPGTRLTVL.

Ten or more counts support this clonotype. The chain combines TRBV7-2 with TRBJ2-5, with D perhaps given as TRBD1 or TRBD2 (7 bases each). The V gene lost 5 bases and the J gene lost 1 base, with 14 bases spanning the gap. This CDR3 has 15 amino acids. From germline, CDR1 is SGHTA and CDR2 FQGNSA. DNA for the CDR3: TGTGCCAGCAGCCCCCAGGGGGGGACCCAAGAGACCCAGTACTTC. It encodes CASSPQGGTQETQYF.

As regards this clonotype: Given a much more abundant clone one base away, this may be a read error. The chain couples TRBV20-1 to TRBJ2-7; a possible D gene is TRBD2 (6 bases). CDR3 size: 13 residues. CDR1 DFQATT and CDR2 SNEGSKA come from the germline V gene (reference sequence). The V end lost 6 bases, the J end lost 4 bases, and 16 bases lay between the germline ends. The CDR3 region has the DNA TGCAGTGCGGGGACTGGGGGTGATTACGAGCAGTACTTC. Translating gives CSAGTGGDYEQYF.

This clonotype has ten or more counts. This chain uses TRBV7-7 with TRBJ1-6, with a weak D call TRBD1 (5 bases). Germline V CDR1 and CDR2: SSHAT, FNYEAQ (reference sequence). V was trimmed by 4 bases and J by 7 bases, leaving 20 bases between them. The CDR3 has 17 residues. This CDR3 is CASSYVGGAFSNSPLHF. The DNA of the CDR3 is TGTGCCAGCAGCTACGTGGGAGGGGCCTTCTCCAATTCACCCCTCCACTTT.

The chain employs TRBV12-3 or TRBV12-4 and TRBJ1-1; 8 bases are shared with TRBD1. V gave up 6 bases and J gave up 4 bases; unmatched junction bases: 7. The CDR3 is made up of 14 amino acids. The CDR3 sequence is CASRIDRGITEAFF. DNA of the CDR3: TGTGCCAGCAGAATCGACAGGGGTATCACTGAAGCTTTCTTT.